This T cell receptor beta chain was documented in a study of shared clonotypes between healthy human individuals. V lost 0 bases to trimming and J lost 3 bases; unmatched junction nucleotides: 6. Germline loops: CDR1 SGHRS, CDR2 YFSETQ. CDR3 length equals 15 residues. Donors, healthy HIV-negative adults, lacked recent acute infections or vaccinations. Several immunoSEQ 96-well plates shared each subset's DNA, each plate a replicate. The repertoire was sequenced with immunoSEQ multiplex PCR; TCRdb's copy has only in-frame clones and lacks some. The sample includes around 2.5 million clones, approximately 94% of them seen just once.

The chain uses TRBV5-1 and TRBJ2-7; 7 bases are a match to TRBD2. Input material: naive CD4+ T cells from PBMCs. Subset here: CD45RA+ positively selected. The sequence came from a man aged 18 to 30 in good health. Some clones in this sample may be carry-over from other donors' samples. The CDR3 protein is CASSLGTSRVYEQYF. In nucleotides, the CDR3 is TGCGCCAGCAGCTTGGGGACTAGTCGCGTCTACGAGCAGTACTTC.